A selection of T cell receptor beta chains follows, all from one sample in a study of blood T cells in healthy people across ages. TCRdb reprocessed the 5' RACE reads with MiXCR, giving one entry per CDR3 protein. The table has approximately 1.5 million distinct CDR3 sequences, 35% to 45% seen once. The sequencing input was blood. The receptors stem from a woman younger than 35 in good health. Both conserved end residues are part of each CDR3. Fields, in order: clone size, J gene, D gene, V gene, CDR3 protein, CDR3 DNA. D genes are given only for firm matches. The size of a clone is reported for some rows only, either as once, few or many, or as a class for expanded clones.

- | TRBJ2-7 | TRBD1 | TRBV4-1 | CASSQLGDREGSEQYF | TGCGCCAGCAGCCAACTGGGGGACAGGGAAGGTTCCGAGCAGTACTTC
few | TRBJ2-7 | - | TRBV5-1 | CASQDRLSYNEQYF | TGCGCCAGCCAAGACAGGCTCTCCTACAATGAGCAGTACTTC
- | TRBJ2-7 | - | TRBV12-3/TRBV12-4 | CASSRSGTPYEQYF | TGTGCCAGCAGCCGTAGCGGAACCCCCTACGAGCAGTACTTC
- | TRBJ2-3 | - | TRBV9 | CASSVEVRNTDTQYF | TGTGCCAGCAGCGTAGAAGTCAGAAACACAGATACGCAGTATTTT
many | TRBJ2-3 | - | TRBV7-9 | CASSPWITDTQYF | TGTGCCAGCAGCCCGTGGATCACAGATACGCAGTATTTT
- | TRBJ2-1 | - | TRBV6-5 | CASSRGVISNEQFF | TGTGCCAGCAGCCGAGGAGTAATTAGCAATGAGCAGTTCTTC
few | TRBJ2-5 | - | TRBV20-1 | CSAIMGKETQYF | TGCAGTGCTATAATGGGAAAAGAGACCCAGTACTTC
- | TRBJ2-5 | - | TRBV7-2 | CASSLGTWETQYF | TGTGCCAGCAGCTTAGGGACTTGGGAGACCCAGTACTTC
- | TRBJ2-1 | - | TRBV5-1 | CASSLVGTNNMGEQFF | TGCGCCAGCAGCTTGGTCGGGACCAATAACATGGGTGAGCAGTTCTTC
few | TRBJ1-1 | - | TRBV6-5 | CASSYGWSEAFF | TGTGCCAGCAGTTACGGGTGGTCTGAAGCTTTCTTT
once | TRBJ2-1 | TRBD2 | TRBV6-5 | CASRISGGNSYNEQFF | TGTGCCAGCAGAATTAGCGGGGGGAACTCCTACAATGAGCAGTTCTTC
- | TRBJ2-5 | - | TRBV5-1 | CASTQRGVETQYF | TGCGCCAGCACTCAGAGGGGGGTAGAGACCCAGTACTTC
few | TRBJ1-2 | - | TRBV6-2/TRBV6-3 | CASDPSGFYGYTF | TGTGCCAGCGACCCGTCAGGTTTCTATGGCTACACCTTC
few | TRBJ2-3 | - | TRBV7-3 | CASNKAGTDTQYF | TGTGCCAGCAACAAGGCCGGCACAGATACGCAGTATTTT
few | TRBJ2-3 | - | TRBV9 | CASSVGLLITDTQYF | TGTGCCAGCAGCGTAGGGCTACTTATCACAGATACGCAGTATTTT
- | TRBJ2-5 | - | TRBV27 | CASTPVQETQYF | TGTGCCAGCACTCCAGTTCAAGAGACCCAGTACTTC
- | TRBJ1-1 | - | TRBV14 | CASRQAFPMGRAEAFF | TGTGCCAGCAGACAAGCCTTTCCCATGGGGAGGGCTGAAGCTTTCTTT
few | TRBJ1-1 | - | TRBV29-1 | CSAAGLMNTEAFF | TGCAGCGCAGCCGGACTGATGAACACTGAAGCTTTCTTT
- | TRBJ1-1 | TRBD1 | TRBV12-3/TRBV12-4 | CASRQTGGEDTEAFF | TGTGCCAGCAGACAAACAGGGGGGGAGGACACTGAAGCTTTCTTT
- | TRBJ1-2 | - | TRBV7-2 | CASSAYREDYGYTF | TGTGCCAGCAGCGCCTACAGGGAGGACTATGGCTACACCTTC
once | TRBJ1-2 | - | TRBV10-3 | CAISENVEGYTF | TGTGCCATCAGTGAAAACGTGGAAGGCTACACCTTC
few | TRBJ2-7 | - | TRBV20-1 | CSARALYQARYEQYF | TGCAGTGCTAGAGCGCTCTACCAAGCTAGATACGAGCAGTACTTC
- | TRBJ1-1 | - | TRBV7-9 | CASSSVRGLMNTEAFF | TGTGCCAGCAGCTCAGTCCGGGGACTGATGAACACTGAAGCTTTCTTT
- | TRBJ1-2 | TRBD1 | TRBV9 | CASSVEAGGYGYTF | TGTGCCAGCAGCGTCGAGGCAGGGGGCTATGGCTACACCTTC
few | TRBJ1-2 | - | TRBV4-3 | CASSPLGHLGGYTF | TGCGCCAGCAGTCCACTGGGACATTTGGGTGGCTACACCTTC
- | TRBJ2-1 | - | TRBV29-1 | CSGRLGKGEQFF | TGCAGCGGCCGACTAGGAAAGGGTGAGCAGTTCTTC
few | TRBJ1-1 | - | TRBV2 | CASSKAAGEAFF | TGTGCCAGCAGCAAGGCGGCAGGTGAAGCTTTCTTT
- | TRBJ2-7 | - | TRBV4-3 | CASSPYPALSSSYNEQYF | TGCGCCAGCAGCCCCTACCCCGCACTTTCTAGCTCCTACAATGAGCAGTACTTC
- | TRBJ2-7 | - | TRBV29-1 | CSVASAVSYEQYF | TGCAGCGTTGCTTCCGCGGTATCCTACGAGCAGTACTTC
few | TRBJ2-3 | - | TRBV13 | CASSLYQSGPDTQYF | TGTGCCAGCAGCTTATACCAGAGCGGGCCAGATACGCAGTATTTT
few | TRBJ2-3 | TRBD1 | TRBV7-2 | CASSGLRGLGTDTQYF | TGTGCCAGCAGTGGACTGAGGGGGCTCGGCACAGATACGCAGTATTTT
- | TRBJ2-5 | - | TRBV20-1 | CSAVQGSETQYF | TGCAGTGCTGTACAGGGTTCCGAGACCCAGTACTTC
few | TRBJ1-1 | - | TRBV6-5 | CASSYDQLTEAFF | TGTGCCAGCAGTTACGACCAGCTCACTGAAGCTTTCTTT
- | TRBJ2-7 | - | TRBV7-2 | CASSFGPGREQYF | TGTGCCAGCAGCTTCGGTCCAGGGCGGGAGCAGTACTTC
- | TRBJ1-2 | - | TRBV6-5 | CASSPPNPPGGYTF | TGTGCCAGCAGCCCACCCAATCCTCCGGGGGGCTACACCTTC
- | TRBJ2-1 | - | TRBV10-1 | CASSDQDTYNEQFF | TGCGCCAGCAGTGATCAGGACACCTACAATGAGCAGTTCTTC
few | TRBJ1-4 | - | TRBV9 | CASSSSTSNPATNEKLFF | TGTGCCAGCAGCTCCAGTACGTCTAACCCTGCAACTAATGAAAAACTGTTTTTT
- | TRBJ2-1 | - | TRBV9 | CASSGARSGQFF | TGTGCCAGCAGCGGAGCGCGGAGCGGGCAGTTCTTC
- | TRBJ1-5 | - | TRBV29-1 | CSIRTAGNQPQHF | TGCAGCATCAGGACAGCCGGCAATCAGCCCCAGCATTTT
few | TRBJ2-3 | TRBD2 | TRBV3-1 | CASRLAGARPDTQYF | TGTGCCAGCAGACTAGCGGGAGCCCGCCCAGATACGCAGTATTTT
- | TRBJ2-2 | - | TRBV29-1 | CSVEGRGVNTGELFF | TGCAGCGTTGAGGGGCGGGGTGTGAACACCGGGGAGCTGTTTTTT
- | TRBJ2-1 | TRBD1 | TRBV7-2 | CANSLVGTDSYNEQFF | TGTGCCAACAGCTTAGTTGGGACAGACTCCTACAATGAGCAGTTCTTC
few | TRBJ2-7 | TRBD2 | TRBV6-6 | CASSFRDYNEQYF | TGTGCCAGCAGTTTCCGGGACTACAATGAGCAGTACTTC
- | TRBJ1-1 | - | TRBV14 | CASSAVQGRDTEAFF | TGTGCCAGCAGCGCTGTCCAGGGTCGCGACACTGAAGCTTTCTTT
- | TRBJ2-2 | - | TRBV6-4 | CASSDGTNTGELFF | TGTGCCAGCAGTGACGGGACAAACACCGGGGAGCTGTTTTTT
few | TRBJ1-2 | TRBD1 | TRBV4-3 | CASSIWTGGGYTF | TGCGCCAGCAGCATATGGACAGGCGGCGGCTACACCTTC
few | TRBJ2-4 | - | TRBV3-1 | CASSQGRSIQYF | TGTGCCAGCAGCCAAGGAAGGTCAATTCAGTACTTC
- | TRBJ2-7 | - | TRBV4-3 | CASSQVRQGSHEQYF | TGCGCCAGCAGCCAAGTACGGCAGGGGAGTCACGAGCAGTACTTC
once | TRBJ1-4 | TRBD1 | TRBV18 | CASSQQGATEKLFF | TGTGCCAGCTCGCAACAGGGGGCTACTGAAAAACTGTTTTTT
few | TRBJ2-5 | - | TRBV20-1 | CSARQGGDGMTQYF | TGCAGTGCACGACAGGGAGGGGACGGTATGACCCAGTACTTC
few | TRBJ1-1 | - | TRBV9 | CASSVDLLAASNTEAFF | TGTGCCAGCAGCGTAGACTTACTGGCAGCCTCGAACACTGAAGCTTTCTTT
few | TRBJ1-2 | - | TRBV5-5 | CASSSTFPPETYNRDGYTF | TGTGCCAGCAGCTCTACCTTCCCGCCTGAGACATACAACCGGGATGGCTACACCTTC
few | TRBJ2-3 | - | TRBV30 | CAWNRLGTDTQYF | TGTGCCTGGAACCGACTAGGCACAGATACGCAGTATTTT
few | TRBJ2-3 | - | TRBV7-9 | CATLQGPGGTDTQYF | TGTGCCACCCTTCAAGGTCCGGGGGGCACAGATACGCAGTATTTT